This T cell receptor (beta chain) was retrieved from a study of blood T cell repertoires in COVID-19. The assay was immunoSEQ multiplex PCR, and TCRdb's table has in-frame clones only and misses some. The sample includes 490,000 or so clones, roughly 90% of them seen just once. The study drew participants aged about 18 to 95 years from some 24 US areas. This clonotype was obtained from a woman aged 35 to 49 who had recovered from COVID-19. Sequenced material: PBMCs or T cells enriched from blood (not recorded which).

The CDR3 reads CASSPRRGQGTIYF. DNA for the CDR3: TGTGCCAGCAGCCCGCGACGAGGCCAGGGCACCATATATTTT. The J gene is TRBJ1-3, the V gene TRBV7-2; D possibly corresponds to TRBD1 (5 bases). This CDR3 is 14 amino acids long. The germline gives CDR1 SGHTA, CDR2 FQGNSA. Trimming stripped 5 bases from V and 9 bases from J, with 17 bases between. Full variable domain (rest looked up from reference TRBV7-2 and TRBJ1-3): GAGVSQSPSNKVTEKGKDVELRCDPISGHTALYWYRQSLGQGLEFLIYFQGNSAPDKSGLPSDRFSAERTGGSVSTLTIQRTQQEDSAVYLCASSPRRGQGTIYFGEGSWLTVV.